The rows below give T cell receptor beta chains drawn from one sample of a study of T cells after somatic rescue of genetic block. Assay: immunoSEQ multiplex PCR; the TCRdb copy retains only in-frame clones and omits some. The sample records fewer than 150,000 clones, approximately 90% being singletons. Sequencing was performed on peripheral blood mononuclear cells (PBMCs). The origin of the receptors is a woman aged 18-29 years. CDR3s include the opening cysteine and the closing phenylalanine or tryptophan. D genes are given only for firm matches. Where a row states a size, it is once, few, many or the class of an expanded clone; other rows omit it.

j_call: TRBJ1-3; d_call: NA; v_call: TRBV19; clone_size: NA; cdr3_nt: TGTGCCAGTAGTATAGCCGGAATGGGAAACACCATATATTTT; cdr3_aa: CASSIAGMGNTIYF
j_call: TRBJ1-5; d_call: NA; v_call: TRBV30; clone_size: NA; cdr3_nt: TGTGCCTGGAGTACGGGGGGAGCTAGCAATCAGCCCCAGCATTTT; cdr3_aa: CAWSTGGASNQPQHF
j_call: TRBJ2-5; d_call: NA; v_call: TRBV6-5; clone_size: NA; cdr3_nt: TGTGCCAGCAGTTACTTAGGGGCGGGGGAGACCCAGTACTTC; cdr3_aa: CASSYLGAGETQYF
j_call: TRBJ2-7; d_call: NA; v_call: TRBV7-9; clone_size: NA; cdr3_nt: TGTGCCAGCACCACCGTCGGCCTAGCGCAGTACTTC; cdr3_aa: CASTTVGLAQYF
j_call: TRBJ1-1; d_call: NA; v_call: TRBV28; clone_size: NA; cdr3_nt: TGTGCCAGCAGTTTTCCGGGGGCCGGGGGGATGGAAGCTTTCTTT; cdr3_aa: CASSFPGAGGMEAFF
j_call: TRBJ2-5; d_call: NA; v_call: TRBV19; clone_size: NA; cdr3_nt: TGTGCCAGTAGTATACAGGGGGAGACCCAGTACTTC; cdr3_aa: CASSIQGETQYF
j_call: TRBJ2-6; d_call: NA; v_call: TRBV28; clone_size: NA; cdr3_nt: TGTGCCAGCAACTCAGGGGGGTCTGGGGCCAACGTCCTGACTTTC; cdr3_aa: CASNSGGSGANVLTF
j_call: TRBJ2-5; d_call: NA; v_call: TRBV2; clone_size: once; cdr3_nt: TGTGCCAGCAGTGAAGGTTTGTGGCAAGAGACCCAGTACTTC; cdr3_aa: CASSEGLWQETQYF
j_call: TRBJ1-4; d_call: NA; v_call: TRBV4-3; clone_size: NA; cdr3_nt: TGCGCCAGCAGCCAAGAATCGGGGGCTGAAAAACTGTTTTTT; cdr3_aa: CASSQESGAEKLFF
j_call: TRBJ2-3; d_call: NA; v_call: TRBV9; clone_size: NA; cdr3_nt: TGTGCCAGCGGGGGGAATACGCAGTATTTT; cdr3_aa: CASGGNTQYF
j_call: TRBJ1-1; d_call: NA; v_call: TRBV19; clone_size: NA; cdr3_nt: TGTGCCAGTAGTGTAAGTTTGGGGGACACTGAAGCTTTCTTT; cdr3_aa: CASSVSLGDTEAFF
j_call: TRBJ2-7; d_call: NA; v_call: TRBV7-2; clone_size: NA; cdr3_nt: TGTGCCAGCAGCTTAGGACGAGTAGGGGCCTTGAAAGATGAGCAGTACTTC; cdr3_aa: CASSLGRVGALKDEQYF
j_call: TRBJ1-1; d_call: NA; v_call: TRBV5-4; clone_size: NA; cdr3_nt: TGTGCCAGCAGCTTGGCCGAGAGAAGGGCTGAAGCTTTCTTT; cdr3_aa: CASSLAERRAEAFF
j_call: TRBJ2-7; d_call: NA; v_call: TRBV15; clone_size: NA; cdr3_nt: TGTGCCACCAGTCCTACGGACAGCTCCTACGAGCAGTACTTC; cdr3_aa: CATSPTDSSYEQYF
j_call: TRBJ2-7; d_call: TRBD2; v_call: TRBV6-6; clone_size: NA; cdr3_nt: TGTGCCAGCAGGCCGGGAGGGGGGTCCGAGCAGTACTTC; cdr3_aa: CASRPGGGSEQYF
j_call: TRBJ2-5; d_call: TRBD1; v_call: TRBV6-4; clone_size: NA; cdr3_nt: TGTGCCAGCAGTGAAGGGACAGGGGGTCAAGAGACCCAGTACTTC; cdr3_aa: CASSEGTGGQETQYF
j_call: TRBJ1-2; d_call: NA; v_call: TRBV19; clone_size: NA; cdr3_nt: TGTGCCAGTAGTATACTCGGTGCCCCAGGAGTTAACTATGGCTACACCTTC; cdr3_aa: CASSILGAPGVNYGYTF
j_call: TRBJ2-5; d_call: TRBD1; v_call: TRBV13; clone_size: NA; cdr3_nt: TGTGCCAGCAGCCCAGGGGGTTCTGGCGCAAGAGAGACCCAGTACTTC; cdr3_aa: CASSPGGSGARETQYF
j_call: TRBJ2-2; d_call: TRBD1; v_call: TRBV5-1; clone_size: NA; cdr3_nt: TGCGCCAGCAAGGGACAGCTTAACACCGGGGAGCTGTTTTTT; cdr3_aa: CASKGQLNTGELFF
j_call: TRBJ1-2; d_call: NA; v_call: TRBV6-1; clone_size: NA; cdr3_nt: TGTGCCAGCGGTTTAATCGACAGTAACTATGGCTACACCTTC; cdr3_aa: CASGLIDSNYGYTF
j_call: TRBJ1-4; d_call: TRBD1; v_call: TRBV9; clone_size: many; cdr3_nt: TGTGCCAGCAGCGTCGGGACAGGGAACGAAAAACTGTTTTTT; cdr3_aa: CASSVGTGNEKLFF
j_call: TRBJ2-5; d_call: NA; v_call: TRBV4-3; clone_size: NA; cdr3_nt: TGCGCCAGCAGCCAGAACCTATTGCGTGGGGGCGAAGAGACCCAGTACTTC; cdr3_aa: CASSQNLLRGGEETQYF
j_call: TRBJ2-3; d_call: NA; v_call: TRBV9; clone_size: NA; cdr3_nt: TGTGCCAGCAGCCCATCTCCCGGGGCCACAGATACGCAGTATTTT; cdr3_aa: CASSPSPGATDTQYF
j_call: TRBJ2-6; d_call: TRBD2; v_call: TRBV5-6; clone_size: NA; cdr3_nt: TGTGCCAGCAGCTTGGCCGGGGGGTCTGGGGCCAACGTCCTGACTTTC; cdr3_aa: CASSLAGGSGANVLTF
j_call: TRBJ1-1; d_call: NA; v_call: TRBV15; clone_size: NA; cdr3_nt: TGTGCCACCAGCGTAGACACAGGGTCGAGTGAAGCTTTCTTT; cdr3_aa: CATSVDTGSSEAFF
j_call: TRBJ2-1; d_call: NA; v_call: TRBV15; clone_size: NA; cdr3_nt: TGTGCCACCAGCATCGAGGGGGGCTTGAGCTCCTACAATGAGCAGTTCTTC; cdr3_aa: CATSIEGGLSSYNEQFF
j_call: TRBJ2-5; d_call: NA; v_call: TRBV19; clone_size: NA; cdr3_nt: TGTGCCAGTAGTATAGCTGTCTTTCAGCGAGAGACCCAGTACTTC; cdr3_aa: CASSIAVFQRETQYF
j_call: TRBJ1-1; d_call: NA; v_call: TRBV18; clone_size: few; cdr3_nt: TGTGCCAGCTCACCACCCTACAGGACAGAGAACACTGAAGCTTTCTTT; cdr3_aa: CASSPPYRTENTEAFF
j_call: TRBJ1-4; d_call: TRBD1; v_call: TRBV5-1; clone_size: NA; cdr3_nt: TGCGCCAGCAGCACCCCGACAGGGATTGGGGAAAAACTGTTTTTT; cdr3_aa: CASSTPTGIGEKLFF
j_call: TRBJ2-5; d_call: TRBD2; v_call: TRBV5-1; clone_size: NA; cdr3_nt: TGCGCCAGCAGCTTGGTCCGGGTTGTAGCGGGGCGACAAGAGACCCAGTACTTC; cdr3_aa: CASSLVRVVAGRQETQYF
j_call: TRBJ1-3; d_call: NA; v_call: TRBV2; clone_size: NA; cdr3_nt: TGTGCCAGCAGTGAAAGAGGCAGGAACTCTGGAAACACCATATATTTT; cdr3_aa: CASSERGRNSGNTIYF
j_call: TRBJ1-1; d_call: TRBD1; v_call: TRBV19; clone_size: NA; cdr3_nt: TGTGCCAGTAAGATACGTCCCGACAGGGACACTGAAGCTTTCTTT; cdr3_aa: CASKIRPDRDTEAFF